This T cell receptor (beta chain) was sequenced during a study of CD8 T cells in ankylosing spondylitis. The CDR3 contains 14 residues. V lost 5 bases and J 9 bases, leaving 14 bases between the germline ends. Germline CDR1 SGHTA, CDR2 FQGTGA. TCRdb reprocessed the 5' RACE reads with MiXCR, giving one entry per CDR3 protein. The top ten hold approximately 4.6% of the sample, which has about 270,000 distinct CDR3 sequences, around 32% seen once. This sequence was found in a male donor with ankylosing spondylitis or in good health (not recorded which). The rearrangement links TRBV7-3 to TRBJ1-6, with D maybe TRBD1 (5 bases). Specimen: blood, either unsorted or a sorted T cell fraction (not recorded which). This chain's CDR3 is CASSLLTGTSPLHF. In nucleotides, the CDR3 is TGTGCCAGCAGCCTCCTTACGGGGACTTCACCCCTCCACTTT.